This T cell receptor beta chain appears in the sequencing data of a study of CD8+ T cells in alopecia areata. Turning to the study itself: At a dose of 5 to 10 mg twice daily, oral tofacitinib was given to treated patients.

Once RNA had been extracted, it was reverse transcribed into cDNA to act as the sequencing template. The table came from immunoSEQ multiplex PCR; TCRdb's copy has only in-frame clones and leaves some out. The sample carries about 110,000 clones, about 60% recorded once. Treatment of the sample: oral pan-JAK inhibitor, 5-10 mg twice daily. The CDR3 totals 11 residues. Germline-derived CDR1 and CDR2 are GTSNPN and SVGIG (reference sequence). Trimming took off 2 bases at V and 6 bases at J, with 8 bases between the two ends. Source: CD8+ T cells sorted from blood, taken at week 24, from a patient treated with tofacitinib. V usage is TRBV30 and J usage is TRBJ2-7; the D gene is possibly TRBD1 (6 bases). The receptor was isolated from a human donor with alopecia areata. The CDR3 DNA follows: TGTGCCTGGAGTTTCAGGGGCGAGCAGTACTTC. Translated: CAWSFRGEQYF.